Listed below are T cell receptor beta chains from one sample, sequenced in a study of blood T cell repertoires in COVID-19. Produced via immunoSEQ multiplex PCR; TCRdb's table is partial and in-frame only. The table includes 190,000 or so clones, approximately 86% detected once. Sequenced sample: peripheral blood. These receptors all stem from a woman older than 75 with acute or convalescent COVID-19. Both conserved end residues are part of each CDR3. The order of the fields is clone size, D gene, J gene, V gene, CDR3 protein, CDR3 DNA. D genes are given only for firm matches. A clone size is listed for some rows: how often the clone was seen (once, few, many), or a class if it is expanded.

abundance: -
d_gene: -
j_gene: TRBJ1-1
v_gene: TRBV7-2
CDR3aa: CASSLGQGNTEAFF
CDR3nt: TGTGCCAGCAGCTTAGGTCAGGGCAACACTGAAGCTTTCTTT

abundance: -
d_gene: -
j_gene: TRBJ2-7
v_gene: TRBV30
CDR3aa: CAWSPGRGGLRYEQYF
CDR3nt: TGTGCCTGGAGCCCGGGGAGGGGGGGCCTACGGTACGAGCAGTACTTC

abundance: few
d_gene: TRBD1
j_gene: TRBJ1-5
v_gene: TRBV29-1
CDR3aa: CSVELGTGDQPQHF
CDR3nt: TGCAGCGTTGAATTAGGGACAGGGGATCAGCCCCAGCATTTT

abundance: -
d_gene: TRBD1
j_gene: TRBJ1-3
v_gene: TRBV7-9
CDR3aa: CASSLTLTGIGNTIYF
CDR3nt: TGTGCCAGCAGCTTAACCCTGACAGGGATAGGAAACACCATATATTTT

abundance: few
d_gene: TRBD1
j_gene: TRBJ1-5
v_gene: TRBV3-1/TRBV3-2
CDR3aa: CASSQNSGGTNQPQHF
CDR3nt: TGTGCCAGCAGCCAAAATTCAGGGGGAACAAATCAGCCCCAGCATTTT

abundance: once
d_gene: TRBD1
j_gene: TRBJ1-2
v_gene: TRBV6-5
CDR3aa: CASRGSDRGYGYTF
CDR3nt: TGTGCCAGCAGGGGGTCCGACAGGGGATATGGCTACACCTTC

abundance: -
d_gene: -
j_gene: TRBJ1-2
v_gene: TRBV5-1
CDR3aa: CASSLEQGSYGYTF
CDR3nt: TGCGCCAGCAGCTTGGAACAGGGAAGCTATGGCTACACCTTC

abundance: -
d_gene: -
j_gene: TRBJ1-1
v_gene: TRBV6-5
CDR3aa: CASSPPGDGNTEAFF
CDR3nt: TGTGCCAGCAGTCCCCCAGGGGACGGGAACACTGAAGCTTTCTTT

abundance: -
d_gene: TRBD2
j_gene: TRBJ2-3
v_gene: TRBV29-1
CDR3aa: CSVDRLAGGTDTQYF
CDR3nt: TGCAGCGTTGACAGACTAGCGGGAGGCACAGATACGCAGTATTTT

abundance: -
d_gene: TRBD1
j_gene: TRBJ2-4
v_gene: TRBV11-2
CDR3aa: CASSLYRGAEGIQYF
CDR3nt: TGTGCCAGCAGCTTGTACAGGGGGGCCGAGGGGATTCAGTACTTC

abundance: -
d_gene: -
j_gene: TRBJ2-5
v_gene: TRBV5-1
CDR3aa: CASSNFLTPSQETQYF
CDR3nt: TGCGCCAGCAGTAATTTCTTGACTCCCTCCCAAGAGACCCAGTACTTC

abundance: -
d_gene: TRBD2
j_gene: TRBJ2-3
v_gene: TRBV3-1/TRBV3-2
CDR3aa: CASSLGTSGRNTDTQYF
CDR3nt: TGTGCCAGCAGCCTGGGGACTAGCGGGAGGAACACAGATACGCAGTATTTT

abundance: -
d_gene: -
j_gene: TRBJ2-7
v_gene: TRBV6-5
CDR3aa: CASSYARFYEQYF
CDR3nt: TGTGCCAGCAGTTACGCCAGGTTCTACGAGCAGTACTTC

abundance: -
d_gene: -
j_gene: TRBJ2-5
v_gene: TRBV12-3/TRBV12-4
CDR3aa: CASSGGIQYF
CDR3nt: TGTGCCAGCAGTGGGGGGATCCAGTACTTC

abundance: few
d_gene: -
j_gene: TRBJ1-2
v_gene: TRBV2
CDR3aa: CASIRGGYGYTF
CDR3nt: TGTGCCAGCATCCGCGGTGGATATGGCTACACCTTC

abundance: -
d_gene: TRBD1
j_gene: TRBJ1-2
v_gene: TRBV5-1
CDR3aa: CASRPGTGGFGYTF
CDR3nt: TGCGCCAGCAGACCAGGGACAGGAGGATTTGGCTACACCTTC

abundance: -
d_gene: TRBD1
j_gene: TRBJ1-1
v_gene: TRBV2
CDR3aa: CASSEVAGGEAFF
CDR3nt: TGTGCCAGCAGTGAAGTGGCAGGGGGTGAAGCTTTCTTT

abundance: -
d_gene: -
j_gene: TRBJ2-3
v_gene: TRBV4-2
CDR3aa: CASSQGRRSTSTDTQYF
CDR3nt: TGTGCCAGCAGCCAAGGACGGAGATCCACTAGCACAGATACGCAGTATTTT

abundance: -
d_gene: TRBD1
j_gene: TRBJ1-1
v_gene: TRBV5-1
CDR3aa: CASSHGGTGGLGTEAFF
CDR3nt: TGCGCCAGCAGCCATGGTGGGACAGGGGGCTTAGGCACTGAAGCTTTCTTT

abundance: -
d_gene: -
j_gene: TRBJ2-7
v_gene: TRBV19
CDR3aa: CASSMGGPRYEQYF
CDR3nt: TGTGCCAGTAGTATGGGGGGACCCAGGTACGAGCAGTACTTC

abundance: -
d_gene: TRBD2
j_gene: TRBJ2-1
v_gene: TRBV18
CDR3aa: CASSLGLAGRAYNEQFF
CDR3nt: TGTGCCAGCTCACTGGGTCTAGCGGGGCGCGCCTACAATGAGCAGTTCTTC

abundance: few
d_gene: TRBD1
j_gene: TRBJ1-3
v_gene: TRBV2
CDR3aa: CASSLGQGTGNTIYF
CDR3nt: TGTGCCAGCAGCCTCGGACAGGGAACTGGAAACACCATATATTTT

abundance: -
d_gene: TRBD1
j_gene: TRBJ2-1
v_gene: TRBV4-3
CDR3aa: CASSQGTGVHNEQFF
CDR3nt: TGCGCCAGCAGCCAAGGGACAGGGGTACACAATGAGCAGTTCTTC

abundance: -
d_gene: -
j_gene: TRBJ1-3
v_gene: TRBV6-1
CDR3aa: CASSEQGPYSGNTIYF
CDR3nt: TGTGCCAGCAGTGAACAGGGGCCCTACTCTGGAAACACCATATATTTT

abundance: -
d_gene: -
j_gene: TRBJ1-1
v_gene: TRBV21-1
CDR3aa: CASRVVSRRTVHTEAFF
CDR3nt: TGTGCCAGCAGGGTGGTTAGTCGGAGGACGGTACACACTGAAGCTTTCTTT

abundance: -
d_gene: -
j_gene: TRBJ1-1
v_gene: TRBV2
CDR3aa: CASSEEIGTEAFF
CDR3nt: TGTGCCAGCAGTGAGGAGATCGGCACTGAAGCTTTCTTT

abundance: few
d_gene: TRBD1
j_gene: TRBJ1-2
v_gene: TRBV7-8
CDR3aa: CASSQLVRDRDGYTF
CDR3nt: TGTGCCAGCAGCCAACTTGTGAGGGACAGGGATGGCTACACCTTC

abundance: -
d_gene: -
j_gene: TRBJ1-1
v_gene: TRBV2
CDR3aa: CASSELPGGAFEAFF
CDR3nt: TGTGCCAGCAGTGAGCTCCCGGGGGGGGCCTTTGAAGCTTTCTTT

abundance: -
d_gene: TRBD1
j_gene: TRBJ1-1
v_gene: TRBV3-1/TRBV3-2
CDR3aa: CASSQLQGAAFF
CDR3nt: TGTGCCAGCAGCCAATTACAGGGGGCGGCTTTCTTT